The T cell receptor beta chain described here comes from a study of cytomegalovirus exposure and HLA in healthy donors. Study background: The study placed roughly four fifths of its roughly 430 genotyped donors in the Caucasian-associated ancestry cluster. Findings and limits, study-wide: One variant, a missense change in DCLRE1C, was linked in a later analysis to TCR beta V- and J-gene trimming.

Trimming removed 6 bases from V and 2 bases from J; junction bases left unmatched: 6. This CDR3 has 15 amino acids. Looked up from germline, CDR1 is SEHNR and CDR2 is FQNEAQ (reference sequence). About this clone: Its antigen is currently unknown.

Donors consisted of healthy bone marrow donors. PCR amplification relied on 60 Vbeta primers (plus 13 Jbeta primers). Produced via immunoSEQ multiplex PCR; TCRdb's table is partial and in-frame only. The top ten clones hold roughly 4% of a sample with under 300,000 clones, approximately 90% of them seen once. The TCR sequence derives from a middle-aged man in good health and CMV-seropositive. The J gene is TRBJ1-2, the V gene TRBV7-9, with 10 bases identical to TRBD1. The source material was PBMCs. The CDR3 sequence is CASRGGQGTNYGYTF. In DNA form, the CDR3 reads TGTGCCAGCAGGGGGGGACAGGGGACGAACTATGGCTACACCTTC.